This record concerns one TCR beta chain sequence. This clonotype appeared a few times. What this receptor recognizes is not known. No base quality information exists; no much larger clone differs at one position. The sample originates from a study of T cell repertoires in cytomegalovirus infection (dated by TCRdb to between 2017 and 2020). Study-wide context: Donor HLA type was relevant to the analysis, because carriage of CMV infection together with the matching HLA type was indicated by public TCR beta signatures.

Broad study findings and their caveats: The ex vivo response was dominated by HLA-C-restricted CMV-specific TCR beta clonotypes, and the single most frequent clonotype in two of eight donors was supplied by these HLA-C-restricted clonotypes. In both this cohort and an independent cohort of 300 to 450 donors, the cumulative frequency of public TCR beta family members distinguished carriers of CMV infection plus the relevant HLA type.

TCRdb lists the instrument as Illumina HiSeq 1500. The public reads were reanalyzed by TCRdb: fastp trimming at Q25, MiXCR alignment, in-frame beta chains only. One record per CDR3 amino acid sequence lists the most common genes and DNA. In all, the sample holds hundreds of thousands of distinct CDR3 sequences, and approximately 25% of those were seen once. The leading ten clones occupy 7.5% to 9% of the sample. V loses 3 bases, J loses 13 bases, and the germline ends lie 12 bases apart. There are 12 amino acids in the CDR3, from cysteine to phenylalanine inclusive. Solely the CDR3 DNA is kept, with 36 bases framed from the first base.

This sequence uses TRBV12-3 or TRBV12-4 and TRBJ2-2, and the D gene may be TRBD1, 6 bases matching. The specimen sequenced was CD8+ T cells from PBMCs. This TCR derives from a human donor in good health (CMV status not recorded). Some clones in this sample may be carry-over from other donors' samples. CDR3 loop: CASSLGGQLLFF. Read as DNA, the sequence is TGTGCCAGCAGTTTGGGTGGACAGCTGCTGTTTTTT.